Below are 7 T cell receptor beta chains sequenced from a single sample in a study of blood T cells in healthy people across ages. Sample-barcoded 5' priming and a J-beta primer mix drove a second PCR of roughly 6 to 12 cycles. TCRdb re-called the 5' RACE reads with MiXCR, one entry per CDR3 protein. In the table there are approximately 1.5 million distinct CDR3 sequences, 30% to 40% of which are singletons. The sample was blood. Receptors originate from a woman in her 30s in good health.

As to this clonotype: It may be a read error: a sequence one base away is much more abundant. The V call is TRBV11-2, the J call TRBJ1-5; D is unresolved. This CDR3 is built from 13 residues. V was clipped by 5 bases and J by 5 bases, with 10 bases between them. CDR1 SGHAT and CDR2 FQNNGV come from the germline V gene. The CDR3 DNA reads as TGTGCCAGCAGCCTCATAGCCGATCAGCCCCAGCATTTT. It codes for CASSLIADQPQHF.

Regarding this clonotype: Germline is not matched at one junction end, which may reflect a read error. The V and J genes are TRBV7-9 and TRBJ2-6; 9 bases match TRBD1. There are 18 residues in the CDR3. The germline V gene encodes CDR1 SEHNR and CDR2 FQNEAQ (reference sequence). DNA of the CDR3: TGTGCCAGCAGCCGCCGGGACAGGGAGAGCTCTGGGGCCGACGTCCTGACTTTC. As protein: CASSRRDRESSGADVLTF.

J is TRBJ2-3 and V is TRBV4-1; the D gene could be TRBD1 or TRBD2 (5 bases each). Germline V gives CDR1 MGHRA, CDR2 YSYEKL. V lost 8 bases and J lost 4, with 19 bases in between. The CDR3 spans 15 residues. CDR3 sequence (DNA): TGCGCCAGCCAAGAGAAGGGGACGGTCTCAGATACGCAGTATTTT. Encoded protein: CASQEKGTVSDTQYF.

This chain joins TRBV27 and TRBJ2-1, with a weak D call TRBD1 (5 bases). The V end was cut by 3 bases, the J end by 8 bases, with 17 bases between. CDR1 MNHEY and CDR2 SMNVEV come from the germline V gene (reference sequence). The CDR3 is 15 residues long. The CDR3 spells CASSFSAQGFDEQFF. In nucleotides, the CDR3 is TGTGCCAGCAGTTTTTCGGCCCAGGGTTTCGATGAGCAGTTCTTC.

The CDR3 sequence: CAISESRTGVYEQYF. As DNA, the CDR3 is TGTGCCATCAGTGAGTCTAGGACAGGGGTGTACGAGCAGTACTTC. The rearrangement uses TRBV10-3 and TRBJ2-7, with TRBD1 matching 9 bases. J lost 4 bases, V lost 0 bases, and 4 bases had no gene match. The CDR3 extends over 15 amino acids. Germline CDR1 ENHRY, CDR2 SYGVKD.

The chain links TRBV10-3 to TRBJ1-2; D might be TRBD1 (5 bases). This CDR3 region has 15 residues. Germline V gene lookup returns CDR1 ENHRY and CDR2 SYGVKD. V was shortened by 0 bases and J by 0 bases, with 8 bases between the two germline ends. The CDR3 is CAISESGVTNYGYTF. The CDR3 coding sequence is TGTGCCATCAGTGAGTCGGGGGTAACTAACTATGGCTACACCTTC.

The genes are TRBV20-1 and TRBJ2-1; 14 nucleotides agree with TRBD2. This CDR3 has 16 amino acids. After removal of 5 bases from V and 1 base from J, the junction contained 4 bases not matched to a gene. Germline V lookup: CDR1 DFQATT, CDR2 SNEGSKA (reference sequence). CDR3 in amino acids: CSALGLAGVSYNEQFF. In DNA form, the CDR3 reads TGCAGTGCTTTGGGACTAGCGGGAGTTTCCTACAATGAGCAGTTCTTC.